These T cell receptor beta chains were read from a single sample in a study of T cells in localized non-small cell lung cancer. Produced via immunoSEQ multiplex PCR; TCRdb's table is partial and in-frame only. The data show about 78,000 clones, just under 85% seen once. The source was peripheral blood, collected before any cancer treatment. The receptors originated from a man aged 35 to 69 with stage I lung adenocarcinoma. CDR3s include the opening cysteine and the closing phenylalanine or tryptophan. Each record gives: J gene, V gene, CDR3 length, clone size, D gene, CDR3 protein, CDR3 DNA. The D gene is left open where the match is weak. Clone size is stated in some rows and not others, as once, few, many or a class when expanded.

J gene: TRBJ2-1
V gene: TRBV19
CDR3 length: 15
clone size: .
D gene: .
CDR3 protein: CASQTGSSSYNEQFF
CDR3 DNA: TGTGCCAGTCAGACGGGGAGTAGCTCCTACAATGAGCAGTTCTTC

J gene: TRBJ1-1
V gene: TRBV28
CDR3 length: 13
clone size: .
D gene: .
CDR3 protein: CASRQTGNTEAFF
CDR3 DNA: TGTGCCAGCAGGCAAACAGGGAACACTGAAGCTTTCTTT

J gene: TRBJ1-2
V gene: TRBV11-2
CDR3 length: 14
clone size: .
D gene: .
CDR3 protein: CASSLVGGSYGYTF
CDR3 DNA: TGTGCCAGCAGCCTAGTGGGGGGGAGCTATGGCTACACCTTC

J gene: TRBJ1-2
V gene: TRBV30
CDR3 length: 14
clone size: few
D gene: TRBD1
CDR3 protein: CAWSRPGQIRGGTF
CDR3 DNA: TGTGCCTGGAGTAGACCGGGACAGATTCGTGGAGGCACCTTC

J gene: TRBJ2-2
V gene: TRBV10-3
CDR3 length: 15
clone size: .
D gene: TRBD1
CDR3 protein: CAISAGDRDSGELFF
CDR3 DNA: TGTGCCATCAGTGCAGGGGACAGGGACTCCGGGGAGCTGTTTTTT

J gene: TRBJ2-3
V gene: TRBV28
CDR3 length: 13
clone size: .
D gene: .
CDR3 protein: CASRGGSTDTQYF
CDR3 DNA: TGTGCCAGCAGGGGCGGTTCCACAGATACGCAGTATTTT

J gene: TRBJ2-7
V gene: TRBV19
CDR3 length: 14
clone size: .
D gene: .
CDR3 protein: CATRAGSTPYEQYF
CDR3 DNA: TGTGCCACCAGGGCAGGGTCAACCCCCTACGAGCAGTACTTC

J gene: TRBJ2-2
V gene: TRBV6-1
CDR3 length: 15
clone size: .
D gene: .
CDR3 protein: CASSPRSRDTGELFF
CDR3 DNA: TGTGCCAGCAGTCCCCGCTCGCGAGACACCGGGGAGCTGTTTTTT

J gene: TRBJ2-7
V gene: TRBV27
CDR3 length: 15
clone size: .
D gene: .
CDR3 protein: CASSLAGGDTYEQYF
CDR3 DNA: TGTGCCAGCAGTTTAGCAGGAGGGGATACCTACGAGCAGTACTTC

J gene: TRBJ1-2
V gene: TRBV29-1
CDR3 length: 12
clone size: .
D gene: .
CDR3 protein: CSVGGQNYGYTF
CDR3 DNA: TGCAGCGTCGGGGGCCAGAACTATGGCTACACCTTC

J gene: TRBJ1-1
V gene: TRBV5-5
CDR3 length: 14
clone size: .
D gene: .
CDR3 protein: CASSKGGLNTEAFF
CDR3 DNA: TGTGCCAGCTCTAAGGGCGGATTGAACACTGAAGCTTTCTTT

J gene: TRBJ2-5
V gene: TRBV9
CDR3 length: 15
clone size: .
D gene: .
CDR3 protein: CASSGGGIRGDTQYF
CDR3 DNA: TGTGCCAGCAGTGGAGGGGGGATAAGGGGAGACACCCAGTACTTC

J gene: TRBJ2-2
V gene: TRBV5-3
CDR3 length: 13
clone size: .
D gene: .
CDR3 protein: CARSFMRSGELFF
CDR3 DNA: TGTGCCAGAAGCTTTATGCGTTCCGGGGAGCTGTTTTTT

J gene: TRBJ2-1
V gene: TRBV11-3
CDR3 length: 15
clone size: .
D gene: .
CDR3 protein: CASSLSASAYNEQFF
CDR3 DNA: TGTGCCAGCAGCCTTAGCGCTAGTGCCTACAATGAGCAGTTCTTC

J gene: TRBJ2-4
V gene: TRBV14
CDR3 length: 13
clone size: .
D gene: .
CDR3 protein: CASSQPGAGIQYF
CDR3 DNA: TGTGCCAGCAGCCAACCGGGAGCAGGCATTCAGTACTTC

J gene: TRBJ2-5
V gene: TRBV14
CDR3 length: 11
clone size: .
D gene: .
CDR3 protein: CASSLGWAQYF
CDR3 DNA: TGTGCCAGCAGCCTAGGGTGGGCCCAGTACTTC

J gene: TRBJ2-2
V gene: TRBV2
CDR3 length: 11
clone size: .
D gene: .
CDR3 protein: CASTFGGELFF
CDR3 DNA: TGTGCCAGCACATTCGGCGGGGAGCTGTTTTTT

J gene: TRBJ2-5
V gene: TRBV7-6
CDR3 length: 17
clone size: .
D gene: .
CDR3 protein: CASSIWGVQGAYETQYF
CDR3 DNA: TGTGCCAGCAGCATTTGGGGGGTTCAAGGGGCCTATGAGACCCAGTACTTC

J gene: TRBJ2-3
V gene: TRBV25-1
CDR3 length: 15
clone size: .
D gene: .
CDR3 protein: CASSEYNREADTQYF
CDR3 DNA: TGTGCCAGCAGTGAATACAACAGGGAGGCAGATACGCAGTATTTT

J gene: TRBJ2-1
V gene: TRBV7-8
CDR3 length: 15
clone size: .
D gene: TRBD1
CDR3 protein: CASSLARGTYNEQFF
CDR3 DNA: TGTGCCAGCAGCTTAGCCAGGGGGACCTACAATGAGCAGTTCTTC

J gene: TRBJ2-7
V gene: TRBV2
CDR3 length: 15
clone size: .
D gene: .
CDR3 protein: CASSSQGSIGYEQYF
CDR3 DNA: TGTGCCAGCAGTTCCCAGGGGTCAATCGGGTACGAGCAGTACTTC

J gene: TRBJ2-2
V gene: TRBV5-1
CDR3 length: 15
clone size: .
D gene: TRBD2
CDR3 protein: CASGVAGPNTGELFF
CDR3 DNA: TGCGCCAGCGGAGTAGCGGGACCGAACACCGGGGAGCTGTTTTTT

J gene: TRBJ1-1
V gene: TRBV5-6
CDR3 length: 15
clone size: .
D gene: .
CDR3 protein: CASSYLDQGAAEAFF
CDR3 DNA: TGTGCCAGCAGCTATCTCGACCAAGGGGCCGCTGAAGCTTTCTTT

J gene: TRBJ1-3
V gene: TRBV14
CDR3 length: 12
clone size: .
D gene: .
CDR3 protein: CASSQDRNTIYF
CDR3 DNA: TGTGCCAGCAGCCAAGATCGAAACACCATATATTTT

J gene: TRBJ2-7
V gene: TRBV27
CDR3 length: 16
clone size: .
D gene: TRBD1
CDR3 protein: CASKLSAGGLGYEQYF
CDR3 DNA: TGTGCCAGCAAGTTATCAGCAGGGGGCCTTGGTTACGAGCAGTACTTC

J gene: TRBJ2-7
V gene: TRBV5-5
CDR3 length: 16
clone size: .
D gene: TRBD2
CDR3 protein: CASSLSGGPRSYEQYF
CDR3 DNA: TGTGCCAGCAGCTTGTCGGGAGGGCCACGATCCTACGAGCAGTACTTC

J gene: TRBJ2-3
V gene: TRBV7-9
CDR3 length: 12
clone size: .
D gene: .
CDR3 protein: CASSQNTDTQYF
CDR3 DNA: TGTGCCAGCAGCCAAAACACAGATACGCAGTATTTT

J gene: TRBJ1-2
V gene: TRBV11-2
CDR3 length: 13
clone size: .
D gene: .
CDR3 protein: CASSLASEYGYTF
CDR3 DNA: TGTGCCAGCAGCCTAGCCTCTGAGTATGGCTACACCTTC

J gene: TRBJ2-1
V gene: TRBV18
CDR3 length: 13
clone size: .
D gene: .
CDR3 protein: CASSPAPTNEQFF
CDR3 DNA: TGTGCCAGCTCACCTGCACCGACCAATGAGCAGTTCTTC